In this sample, the clone carrying this T cell receptor beta chain turned up many times. Its target is not known. Time point reported: persistent/refractory GD, antithyroid drugs over 5 years with positive TRAb. RNA extracted from PBMCs served as the sequencing template. V lost 4 bases to trimming and J lost 0 bases, with 9 bases between them. CDR1 and CDR2 from the germline V gene are DFQATT and SNEGSKA (reference sequence). The CDR3 is 13 residues long. Library construction for TCR beta used iRepertoire HTBI primers and Arm-PCR of CDR3 regions. Each CDR3 protein is one row after TCRdb ran MiXCR on the multiplex PCR reads. Among fewer than 400,000 distinct CDR3 sequences listed, around 21% were seen once. These data are taken from a study of regulatory T cells in long-lasting Graves disease. Study-wide context: To qualify as persistent, Graves' disease required over 5 years of antithyroid drugs with positive TSH receptor antibodies. Study-wide results and limits: Peripheral blood, not thyroid tissue, was the sole material studied. When disease was persistent, TRBV28, TRBJ1-2 and TRBJ2-5 were the favored segments.

The specimen was peripheral blood mononuclear cells (PBMCs), collected when the disease was refractory, from a patient treated with antithyroid drugs. This rearrangement joins TRBV20-1 to TRBJ2-5, with no clear D. The TCR originated in a female donor with Graves disease. Here the CDR3 reads CSATLHDQETQYF. The CDR3 DNA sequence: TGCAGTGCTACCCTACACGACCAAGAGACCCAGTACTTC.